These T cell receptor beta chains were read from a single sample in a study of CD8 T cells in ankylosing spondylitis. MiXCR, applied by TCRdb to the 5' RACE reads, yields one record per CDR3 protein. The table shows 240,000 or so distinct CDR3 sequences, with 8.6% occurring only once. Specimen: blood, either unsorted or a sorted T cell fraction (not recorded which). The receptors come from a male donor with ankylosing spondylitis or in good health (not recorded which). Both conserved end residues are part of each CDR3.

CDR3: CASSQDGGTGDEKLFF; V: TRBV4-3; J: TRBJ1-4
CDR3: CASSLDPGWGNTEAFF; V: TRBV7-9; J: TRBJ1-1
CDR3: CSARWVDAEFTDTQYF; V: TRBV20-1; J: TRBJ2-3
CDR3: CASSPGYGDTIYF; V: TRBV12-3/TRBV12-4; J: TRBJ1-3
CDR3: CASSYSINSPLHF; V: TRBV6-6; J: TRBJ1-6
CDR3: CSAREVGQGFGSPLHF; V: TRBV20-1; J: TRBJ1-6
CDR3: CASSQPTSGYTF; V: TRBV7-2; J: TRBJ1-2
CDR3: CASRLRDSHNEQFF; V: TRBV6-4; J: TRBJ2-1
CDR3: CASSVEAGAPNSPLHF; V: TRBV9; J: TRBJ1-6
CDR3: CASSQDLAQRDIQYF; V: TRBV3-1; J: TRBJ2-4
CDR3: CSVEPGGTDTQYF; V: TRBV29-1; J: TRBJ2-3
CDR3: CASSQEVASAEETQYF; V: TRBV3-1; J: TRBJ2-5
CDR3: CASSLWAGGYNEKLFF; V: TRBV7-9; J: TRBJ1-4
CDR3: CSAPLGAGESEKLFF; V: TRBV20-1; J: TRBJ1-4
CDR3: CASGPFANTEAFF; V: TRBV27; J: TRBJ1-1
CDR3: CASSSRLEAPSYEQYF; V: TRBV7-8; J: TRBJ2-7
CDR3: CSAVGGQGRYEQYF; V: TRBV29-1; J: TRBJ2-7
CDR3: CASSLRDRDSEQYF; V: TRBV5-6; J: TRBJ2-7
CDR3: CSAKGAGYGYTF; V: TRBV20-1; J: TRBJ1-2
CDR3: CASSLEQSRPSNYGYTF; V: TRBV7-9; J: TRBJ1-2
CDR3: CASSLASYNEQFF; V: TRBV7-2; J: TRBJ2-1
CDR3: CSATKGGEQYF; V: TRBV20-1; J: TRBJ2-7
CDR3: CASSPRRGTEAFF; V: TRBV6-1; J: TRBJ1-1